Detailed here is one TCR beta chain. The antigen remains undetermined. Germline loops: CDR1 LNHNV, CDR2 YYDKDF (reference sequence). This CDR3 comprises 16 residues. Trimming removed 0 bases at V and 2 bases at J, with 14 bases between. 13 Jbeta primers and 60 Vbeta primers were used for the PCR. Measured with immunoSEQ multiplex PCR; TCRdb has only the in-frame clones, and not every one. Of around 91,000 clones in the sample, more than 75% were seen once. The data are from a study of cytomegalovirus exposure and HLA in healthy donors. General study results and limits: Across donors, sequencing depth was assumed by presence/absence analyses to be roughly uniform. With further analysis later on, most CMV-associated TCR beta chains appeared HLA-restricted. Follow-up analysis later connected one missense variant in DCLRE1C with trimming of TCR beta V- and J-genes. Most TCR beta V segments were productive about 87% or about 30% of the time in an earlier analysis.

Material: PBMCs. The sequence came from a man under 40 in good health and CMV-seropositive. The V and J genes are TRBV15 and TRBJ2-7; D not resolved. Written as DNA, the CDR3 is TGTGCCACCAGCAGAGAGCAGGATTGGGCACCCTACGAGCAGTACTTC. This codes for CATSREQDWAPYEQYF.